This T cell receptor beta chain originates from a study of beta chain features in type 1 diabetes. Study-wide background: Patients did not differ from healthy donors in age, gender or cell yield.

The CDR3 loop spans 14 amino acids. The trim removed 7 bases at V and 4 bases at J, leaving 8 bases unmatched. Germline loops: CDR1 SQVTM, CDR2 ANQGSEA. TCRB transcripts that were expressed got sequenced, as all of the isolated RNA had been reverse transcribed. Data came from immunoSEQ multiplex PCR; TCRdb stores just in-frame clones and leaves some out. The table includes under 300,000 clones, roughly 11% detected once. Averaging approximately 120 mL, one heparinised blood draw was given by each donor. Only a few counts were recorded for this clone. Its antigen is not identified. Study conclusions and caveats: Moderate but significant shortening of TCRB CDR3s was recorded in all four CD4+ subsets from Type 1 diabetes patients. Possible PCR preference for shorter templates applied equally to patients and controls. Any HLA-type effect on TCRB rearrangement remained unresolved here.

The sequence came from a young man with type 1 diabetes. The chain uses TRBV29-1 and TRBJ2-5, with 11 bases fitting TRBD1. Sample: naive CD4+ T cells from blood. CDR3 sequence: CSAMDRGHLETQYF. As DNA, the CDR3 is TGCAGCGCCATGGACAGGGGGCATCTAGAGACCCAGTACTTC.